Listed here is a single TCR beta chain. Its antigen is not known. The data originate from a study of cytomegalovirus exposure and HLA in healthy donors. General study results and limits: One cluster of highly shared sequence variants probably arose as a sequencing artifact. A link between a missense DCLRE1C variant and TCR beta V- and J-gene trimming emerged from a later analysis. Rare TCR sequences dominated, though some public TCRs recurred in many donors.

All the people who gave samples were healthy bone marrow donors. From germline, CDR1 is MNHEY and CDR2 SVGAGI. With 11 bases removed from V and 5 bases from J, the gap between germline ends came to 18 bases. The length of the CDR3 is 13 residues. 60 Vbeta and 13 Jbeta primers were used in PCR. Only in-frame clones appear in the TCRdb table, and some are missing; sequencing was by immunoSEQ multiplex PCR. The profile shows 140,000 to 150,000 clones, around 77% of them singletons. This TCR was recovered from a woman aged 40-49 years in good health and CMV-seropositive. This chain connects TRBV6-5 to TRBJ1-2; D gene unclear. The specimen was PBMCs. In DNA form, the CDR3 reads TGTGCCTCTCTCAGTCCCACATCTTATGGCTACACCTTC. It is translated as CASLSPTSYGYTF.